What follows are 3 T cell receptor beta chains derived from one specimen sequenced in a study of persistence of HIV-infected CD4 T cells. This was the immunoSEQ version 4 assay in survey mode. Assay: immunoSEQ multiplex PCR; the TCRdb copy retains only in-frame clones and omits some. This table holds approximately 20,000 clones, around 78% found once. The stimulus was lysate of CMV-infected fibroblasts, around 10 ug/mL. Responding CD4+ T cells were sorted by upregulation of both CD40 ligand and CD69. Their antigens are not known. The source material was CD4+ T cells sorted from PBMCs after roughly 17-hour stimulation, sampled from a patient who received antiretroviral therapy. The receptors stem from an adult man with HIV who was CMV-seropositive.

The chain carries TRBV10-1 and TRBJ1-6; D ambiguous. V lost 2 bases to trimming and J lost 7 bases, with 9 bases between them. The CDR3 runs 14 residues. CDR1 is WNHNN and CDR2 is SYGVQD in the germline V gene (reference sequence). The CDR3 DNA follows: TGCGCCAGCAGTGAGGACCCCTTGAATTCACCCCTCCACTTT. Translating gives CASSEDPLNSPLHF.

DNA for the CDR3: TGTGCCACCAGCCTAGACGGAAATAGCAATCAGCCCCAGCATTTT. Residues: CATSLDGNSNQPQHF. V is TRBV15 and J is TRBJ1-5, with D unclear. Between the trimmed V and J ends, which lost 5 bases and 0 bases, there was a span of 11 bases. The CDR3 has 15 amino acids. Germline V lookup: CDR1 LNHNV, CDR2 YYDKDF (reference sequence). Complete variable domain (other parts from reference TRBV15 and TRBJ1-5): DAMVIQNPRYQVTQFGKPVTLSCSQTLNHNVMYWYQQKSSQAPKLLFHYYDKDFNNEADTPDNFQSRRPNTSFCFLDIRSPGLGDTAMYLCATSLDGNSNQPQHFGDGTRLSIL.

The genes are TRBV19 and TRBJ1-4; 8 bases are shared with TRBD1. V lost 5 bases to trimming and J lost 0 bases; unmatched junction nucleotides: 8. The germline gives CDR1 LNHDA, CDR2 SQIVND (reference sequence). The CDR3 has 17 residues. The CDR3 DNA sequence: TGTGCCAGTAGTCCCTTCGACAGGGGCTCAACTAATGAAAAACTGTTTTTT. This translates into CASSPFDRGSTNEKLFF.